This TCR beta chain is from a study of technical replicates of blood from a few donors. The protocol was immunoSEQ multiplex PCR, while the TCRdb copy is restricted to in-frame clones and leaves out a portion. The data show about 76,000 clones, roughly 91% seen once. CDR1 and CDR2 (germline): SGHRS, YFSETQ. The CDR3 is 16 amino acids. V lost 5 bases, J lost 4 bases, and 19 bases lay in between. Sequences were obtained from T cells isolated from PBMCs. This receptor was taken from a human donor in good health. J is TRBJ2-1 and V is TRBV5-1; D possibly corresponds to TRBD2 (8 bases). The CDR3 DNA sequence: TGCGCCAGCAGGTCACCGGGGGGGACAGAATACAATGAGCAGTTCTTC. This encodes CASRSPGGTEYNEQFF.